The 20 T cell receptor beta chains below all came from one sample that was sequenced in a study of blood T cell repertoires in COVID-19. TCRdb's copy holds only in-frame clones and misses some; the assay was immunoSEQ multiplex PCR. In the table there are approximately 210,000 clones, less than 95% of which are singletons. Sequenced sample: peripheral blood. The receptor set was obtained from a man aged 30-40 years with COVID-19, enrolled during active disease.

The rearrangement uses TRBV11-1 and TRBJ2-3; 7 bases agree with TRBD1. Germline assignment: CDR1 SGHAT and CDR2 FQDESV (reference sequence). V gave up 3 bases and J gave up 0 bases; unmatched junction bases: 6. This CDR3 contains 16 residues. CDR3 coding DNA: TGTGCCAGCAGCTTGGGACAGCTCCTAAGCACAGATACGCAGTATTTT. It yields the protein CASSLGQLLSTDTQYF.

The genes are TRBV5-1 and TRBJ1-6; 8 positions match TRBD1. Germline CDR1 is SGHRS and CDR2 is YFSETQ. This CDR3 comprises 14 residues. The trim removed 4 bases at V and 7 bases at J, leaving 4 bases unmatched. DNA for the CDR3: TGCGCCAGCAGCCGCAGGGGGCTAAATTCACCCCTCCACTTT. It yields the protein CASSRRGLNSPLHF.

The CDR3 coding sequence is TGTGCCATAACTAGCGGGAACACCGGGGAGCTGTTTTTT. Protein sequence: CAITSGNTGELFF. This chain links TRBV10-3 with TRBJ2-2, with TRBD2 identical over 8 bases. Germline CDR1 and CDR2: ENHRY and SYGVKD. The CDR3 loop spans 13 amino acids. Trimming cost V 9 bases and J 1 base; bases outside gene matches: 1.

The chain joins TRBV29-1 to TRBJ2-1, with D unresolved. Germline loops: CDR1 SQVTM, CDR2 ANQGSEA. The CDR3 sequence is 16 residues long. Between the trimmed V and J ends, which lost 1 base and 1 base, there was a span of 14 bases. Here the CDR3 reads CSVEGLAAVSYNEQFF. The CDR3 region has the DNA TGCAGCGTTGAAGGGTTGGCGGCGGTATCCTACAATGAGCAGTTCTTC.

This clone came up a few times. V and J are TRBV7-9 and TRBJ2-7, with TRBD1 matching over 10 bases. Trimming cost V 5 bases and J 3 bases; bases outside gene matches: 10. Germline V gene data show CDR1 as SEHNR and CDR2 as FQNEAQ (reference sequence). The CDR3 is 16 amino acids. The CDR3 is CASSEVTGTGVYEQYF. For the CDR3, the DNA is TGTGCCAGCAGCGAAGTCACTGGGACAGGGGTCTACGAGCAGTACTTC.

The rearrangement joins TRBV15 to TRBJ2-7; 7 bases agree with TRBD1. The germline CDR1 and CDR2 sequences are LNHNV and YYDKDF (reference sequence). V shed 5 bases and J 6 bases; nucleotides not matched to a gene: 10. The CDR3 contains 14 residues. Here the CDR3 DNA reads TGTGCCACCAGCGGCGGGCAGGGGGATTCCGAGCAGTACTTC. It specifies CATSGGQGDSEQYF.

This CDR3 reads CASGLVQGERQFF. The DNA of the CDR3 is TGTGCTAGTGGTTTGGTACAAGGGGAACGGCAGTTCTTC. This sequence joins TRBV12-5 and TRBJ2-1, with D tentatively TRBD1 (5 bases). Germline V gene data show CDR1 as LGHNT and CDR2 as FRNRAP. The CDR3 length is 13 residues. The V gene lost 0 bases and the J gene lost 12 bases, with 12 bases spanning the gap.

The chain recombines TRBV27 with TRBJ2-7; 11 bases match TRBD1. Germline V gene lookup returns CDR1 MNHEY and CDR2 SMNVEV (reference sequence). This CDR3 contains 15 residues. J was trimmed by 6 bases and V by 4 bases; bases with no gene match: 8. The CDR3 spells CASSSGTGGLGEQYF. Written as DNA, the CDR3 is TGTGCCAGCAGTTCCGGGACAGGGGGTTTAGGCGAGCAGTACTTC.

The rearrangement uses TRBV27 and TRBJ2-7; TRBD2 might be the D (7 bases). The CDR3 contains 14 residues. Germline V gene data show CDR1 as MNHEY and CDR2 as SMNVEV (reference sequence). Trimming shortened V by 3 bases and J by 2 bases, and 11 bases separated the two germline ends. CDR3 loop: CASSFTGTTYEQYF. CDR3 nucleotide sequence: TGTGCCAGCAGTTTTACAGGGACTACCTACGAGCAGTACTTC.

V gene TRBV29-1 combines with J gene TRBJ1-2, with 9 bases that match TRBD1. The CDR3 has 13 amino acids. Germline values: CDR1 SQVTM, CDR2 ANQGSEA. CDR3 loop: CGARDRDNYGYTF. CDR3 in DNA: TGCGGAGCCCGGGACAGGGATAACTATGGCTACACCTTC. The whole variable domain, filled in from reference TRBV29-1 and TRBJ1-2, reads SAVISQKPSRDICQRGTSLTIQCQVDSQVTMMFWYRQQPGQSLTLIATANQGSEATYESGFVIDKFPISRPNLTFSTLTVSNMSPEDSSIYLCGARDRDNYGYTFGSGTRLTVV.

The rearrangement joins TRBV18 to TRBJ1-5; a possible D gene is TRBD1 (5 bases). Germline CDR1 and CDR2: KGHSH and LQKENI. The CDR3 loop spans 14 amino acids. Trimming pared 5 bases from V and 3 bases from J, leaving 11 bases between. CDR3 sequence (DNA): TGTGCCAGCTCAATCAGGGATACCAATCAGCCCCAGCATTTT. It translates to CASSIRDTNQPQHF.

This clone is a singleton in its sample. The gene calls are TRBV19 and TRBJ2-7; 7 nucleotides match TRBD2. V trimming: 8 bases; J trimming: 4 bases; junction bases outside the gene matches: 5. This CDR3 has 12 residues. The germline gives CDR1 LNHDA, CDR2 SQIVND (reference sequence). In nucleotides, the CDR3 is TGTGCCAGTGGAAGCGGGGAGTACGAGCAGTACTTC. It translates to CASGSGEYEQYF.

V and J are TRBV6-6 and TRBJ2-5; 7 nucleotides line up with TRBD1. CDR1 and CDR2 from the germline V gene are MNHNY and SVGAGI (reference sequence). V was pared by 8 bases and J by 1 base, with 10 bases of the junction left unmatched. The CDR3 spans 15 residues. The CDR3 loop reads CASHNRGLRQETQYF. The CDR3, as DNA: TGTGCCAGCCACAACAGGGGATTACGCCAAGAGACCCAGTACTTC.

The rearrangement uses TRBV7-9 and TRBJ2-7, with D uncertain. The CDR3 has 13 residues. Germline V CDR1 and CDR2: SEHNR, FQNEAQ (reference sequence). The germline V and J ends were trimmed by 2 bases and 1 base, with 6 bases remaining between them. The CDR3, as DNA: TGTGCCAGCAGCTTACCGGGTTCCTACGAGCAGTACTTC. This sequence encodes CASSLPGSYEQYF.

A remark on this clone: The same CDR3 also results from other DNA sequences found in this sample. This chain uses TRBV7-9 with TRBJ1-1; D call uncertain. Trimming pared 1 base from V and 0 bases from J, leaving 12 bases between. The germline V gene encodes CDR1 SEHNR and CDR2 FQNEAQ (reference sequence). There are 16 residues in the CDR3. CDR3 region: CASSLEGRGMNTEAFF. CDR3 coding DNA: TGTGCCAGCAGCTTAGAGGGCAGAGGGATGAACACTGAAGCTTTCTTT. Using reference TRBV7-9 and TRBJ1-1 for the parts outside the CDR3, the full variable domain is DTGVSQNPRHKITKRGQNVTFRCDPISEHNRLYWYRQTLGQGPEFLTYFQNEAQLEKSRLLSDRFSAERPKGSFSTLEIQRTEQGDSAMYLCASSLEGRGMNTEAFFGQGTRLTVV.

The CDR3 here is CASAVTGEADTQYF. The CDR3 region has the DNA TGTGCCAGTGCCGTCACAGGGGAGGCAGATACGCAGTATTTT. The V gene is TRBV19, the J gene TRBJ2-3; a weak D match, TRBD1 (7 bases). Germline CDR1 is LNHDA and CDR2 is SQIVND (reference sequence). Trimming took off 8 bases at V and 4 bases at J, with 16 bases between the two ends. The CDR3 runs 14 residues.

The V and J genes are TRBV7-7 and TRBJ1-1; D is uncertain. Per the germline V gene, CDR1 is SSHAT and CDR2 is FNYEAQ (reference sequence). This CDR3 region has 13 residues. Trimming shortened V by 5 bases and J by 2 bases, and 9 bases separated the two germline ends. CDR3 coding DNA: TGTGCCAGCAGCGTGCAGGAAAACACTGAAGCTTTCTTT. Protein: CASSVQENTEAFF.

V is TRBV21-1 and J is TRBJ1-2; whether TRBD1, the table's D call, matches the DNA was not checked. TRBV21-1 is reported as a pseudogene. There are 16 residues in the CDR3. CDR3 protein: CASSFQNPGQSYGYTF. CDR3 nucleotides: TGTGCCAGCAGCTTCCAAAACCCGGGACAGAGCTATGGCTACACCTTC.

The V call is TRBV3-1 (or the pseudogene TRBV3-2), the J call TRBJ2-7; 7 bases line up with TRBD2. The CDR3 consists of 15 residues. Germline CDR1 and CDR2: LGHDT and YNNKEL (reference sequence). V lost 2 bases and J lost 3; bases outside the gene matches: 7. The CDR3 loop is CASSQPGLPNYEQYF. As DNA, the CDR3 is TGTGCCAGCAGCCAACCGGGACTACCCAACTACGAGCAGTACTTC.

The CDR3 sequence is CASSEAADREYF. CDR3 nucleotides: TGTGCCAGCAGTGAAGCCGCGGACAGGGAGTACTTC. This chain joins TRBV6-1 and TRBJ2-7; 8 nucleotides match TRBD1. The V and J ends lost 0 bases and 11 bases, in that order; junction bases with no gene match: 3. Germline V lookup: CDR1 MNHNS, CDR2 SASEGT. The CDR3 covers 12 residues.